This TCR beta chain was sequenced during a study of beta chain features in type 1 diabetes. Across the whole study: Across all samples, about 100,000,000 sorted cells were examined. Regarding the study as a whole: The naive, central memory and Treg TCRB repertoires of patients appeared to be more similar to one another than those of healthy donors. Moderately but significantly shorter TCRB CDR3s were found in Type 1 diabetes patients in all four CD4+ subsets. There were fewer insertions and more deletions at the VDJ junctions of type 1 diabetes patients.

This clone turned up a few times. Antigen: not known. The investigators reverse transcribed all of the isolated RNA, so they sequenced expressed TCRB transcripts. Sequencing used immunoSEQ multiplex PCR; TCRdb keeps in-frame clones, though not all of them. This repertoire shows a few hundred thousand clones, 16% found once; its top ten account for 0.07% to 0.095%. The receptor's source is a young man with type 1 diabetes. Sequenced: naive CD4+ T cells from blood.

The CDR3 sequence: CSVSGIREAFF. In DNA form, the CDR3 reads TGCAGCGTTTCAGGGATTCGTGAAGCTTTCTTT. This chain joins TRBV29-1 and TRBJ1-1, with a weak D call TRBD1 (5 bases). There are 11 residues in the CDR3. Germline CDR1 SQVTM, CDR2 ANQGSEA. Trimming removed 5 bases at V and 7 bases at J, with 11 bases between.